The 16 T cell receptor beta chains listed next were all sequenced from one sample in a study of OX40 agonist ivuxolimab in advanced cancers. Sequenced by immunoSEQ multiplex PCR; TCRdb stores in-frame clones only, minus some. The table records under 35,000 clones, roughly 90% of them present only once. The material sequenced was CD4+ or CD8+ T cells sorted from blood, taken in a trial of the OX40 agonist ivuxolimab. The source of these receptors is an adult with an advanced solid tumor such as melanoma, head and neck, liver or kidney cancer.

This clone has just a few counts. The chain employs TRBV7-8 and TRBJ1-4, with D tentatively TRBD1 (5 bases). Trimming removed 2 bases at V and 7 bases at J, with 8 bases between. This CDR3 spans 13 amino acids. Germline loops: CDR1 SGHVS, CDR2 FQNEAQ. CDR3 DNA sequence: TGTGCCAGCAGCTTACTCAGGGCTGAAAAACTGTTTTTT. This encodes CASSLLRAEKLFF.

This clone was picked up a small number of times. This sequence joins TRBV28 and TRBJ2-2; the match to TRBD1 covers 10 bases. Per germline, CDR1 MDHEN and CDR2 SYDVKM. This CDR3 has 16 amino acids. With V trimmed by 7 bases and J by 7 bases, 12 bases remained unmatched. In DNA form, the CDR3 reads TGTGCCAGCACCCTTTCGGGACAGGGGATATTCGGGGAGCTGTTTTTT. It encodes CASTLSGQGIFGELFF.

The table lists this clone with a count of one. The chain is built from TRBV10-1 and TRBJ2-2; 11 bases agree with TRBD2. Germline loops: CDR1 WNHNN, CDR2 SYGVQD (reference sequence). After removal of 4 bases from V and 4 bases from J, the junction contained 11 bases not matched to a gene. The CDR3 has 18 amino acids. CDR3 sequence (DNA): TGCGCCAGCAGTGTGAGGGGACTAGCGGAGGGGGGCACCGGGGAGCTGTTTTTT. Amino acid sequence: CASSVRGLAEGGTGELFF.

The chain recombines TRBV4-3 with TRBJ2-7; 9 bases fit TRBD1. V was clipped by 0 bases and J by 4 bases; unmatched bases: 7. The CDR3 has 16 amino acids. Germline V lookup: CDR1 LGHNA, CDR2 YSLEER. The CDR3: CASSQEAGQGVYEQYF. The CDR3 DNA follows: TGCGCCAGCAGCCAAGAAGCGGGACAGGGAGTGTACGAGCAGTACTTC.

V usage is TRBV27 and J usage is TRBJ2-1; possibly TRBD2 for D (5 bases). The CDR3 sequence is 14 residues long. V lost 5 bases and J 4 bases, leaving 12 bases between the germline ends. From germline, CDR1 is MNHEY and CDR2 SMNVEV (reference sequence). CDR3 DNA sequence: TGTGCCAGCAGTCCGTGGACTGGGTACAATGAGCAGTTCTTC. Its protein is CASSPWTGYNEQFF.

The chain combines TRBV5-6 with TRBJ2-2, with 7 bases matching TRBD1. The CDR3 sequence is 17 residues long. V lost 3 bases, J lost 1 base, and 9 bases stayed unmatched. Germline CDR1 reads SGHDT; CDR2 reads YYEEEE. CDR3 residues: CASSSPPRTGNTGELFF. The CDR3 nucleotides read TGTGCCAGCAGCTCCCCCCCCCGGACAGGGAACACCGGGGAGCTGTTTTTT.

The CDR3 sequence: CASSSTGNYGYTF. DNA of the CDR3: TGTGCCAGCAGCTCGACAGGGAACTATGGCTACACCTTC. This rearrangement joins TRBV5-4 to TRBJ1-2; 7 bases map to TRBD1. CDR1 and CDR2 (germline): SGHNT, YYREEE (reference sequence). The CDR3 runs 13 residues. Trimming took 3 bases from V and 2 from J; bases not matched to a gene: 1.

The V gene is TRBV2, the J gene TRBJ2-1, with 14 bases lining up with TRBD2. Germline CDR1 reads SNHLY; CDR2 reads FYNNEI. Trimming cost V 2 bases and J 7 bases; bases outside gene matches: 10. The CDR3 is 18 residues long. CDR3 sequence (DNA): TGTGCCAGCAGTGAAACCCACCGACTAGCGGGAGGGCTGAATGAGCAGTTCTTC. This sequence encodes CASSETHRLAGGLNEQFF. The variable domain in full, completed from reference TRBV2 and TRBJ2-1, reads EPEVTQTPSHQVTQMGQEVILRCVPISNHLYFYWYRQILGQKVEFLVSFYNNEISEKSEIFDDQFSVERPDGSNFTLKIRSTKLEDSAMYFCASSETHRLAGGLNEQFFGPGTRLTVL.

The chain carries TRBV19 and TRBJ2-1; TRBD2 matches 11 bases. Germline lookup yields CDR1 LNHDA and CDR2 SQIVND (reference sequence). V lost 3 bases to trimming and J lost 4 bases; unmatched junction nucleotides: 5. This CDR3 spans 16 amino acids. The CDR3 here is CASSIAGTSGYNEQFF. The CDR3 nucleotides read TGTGCCAGTAGTATTGCCGGGACTAGCGGTTACAATGAGCAGTTCTTC.

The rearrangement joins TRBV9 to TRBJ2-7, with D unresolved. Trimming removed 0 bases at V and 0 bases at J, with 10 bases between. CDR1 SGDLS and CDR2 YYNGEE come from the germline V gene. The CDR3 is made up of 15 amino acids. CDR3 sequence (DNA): TGTGCCAGCAGCGTAGACGGGCTAGGCTCCTACGAGCAGTACTTC. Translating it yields CASSVDGLGSYEQYF.

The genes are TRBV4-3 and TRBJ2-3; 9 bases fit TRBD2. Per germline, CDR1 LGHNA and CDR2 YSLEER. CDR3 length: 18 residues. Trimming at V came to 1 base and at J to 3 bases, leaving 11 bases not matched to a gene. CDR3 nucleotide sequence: TGCGCCAGCAGCCAAGGGATAGCGGGAGACCTTGGAACAGATACGCAGTATTTT. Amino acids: CASSQGIAGDLGTDTQYF.

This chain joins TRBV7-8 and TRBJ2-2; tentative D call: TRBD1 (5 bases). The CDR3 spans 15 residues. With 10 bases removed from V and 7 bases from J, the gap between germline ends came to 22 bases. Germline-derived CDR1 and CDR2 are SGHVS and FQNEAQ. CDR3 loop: CAILQQDAFGGELFF. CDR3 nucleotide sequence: TGTGCCATTCTGCAACAGGACGCTTTTGGCGGGGAGCTGTTTTTT.

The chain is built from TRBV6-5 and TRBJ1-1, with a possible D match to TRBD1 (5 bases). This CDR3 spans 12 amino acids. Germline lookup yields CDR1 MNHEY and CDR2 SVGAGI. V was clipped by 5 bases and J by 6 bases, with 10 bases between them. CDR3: CASSGGVAEAFF. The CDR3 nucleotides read TGTGCCAGCAGTGGGGGGGTGGCTGAAGCTTTCTTT.

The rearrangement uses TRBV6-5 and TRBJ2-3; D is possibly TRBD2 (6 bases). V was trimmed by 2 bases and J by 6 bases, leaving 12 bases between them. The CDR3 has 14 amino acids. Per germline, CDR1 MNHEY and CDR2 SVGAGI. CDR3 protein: CASSYTSGRDTQYF. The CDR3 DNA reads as TGTGCCAGCAGTTACACCTCAGGGAGGGATACGCAGTATTTT.

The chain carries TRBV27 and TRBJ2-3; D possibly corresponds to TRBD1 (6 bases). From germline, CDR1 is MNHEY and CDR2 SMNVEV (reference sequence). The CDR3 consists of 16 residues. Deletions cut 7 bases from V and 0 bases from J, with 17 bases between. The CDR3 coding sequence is TGTGCCAGCACCTCTTACAGGGTGTCAAGCACAGATACGCAGTATTTT. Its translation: CASTSYRVSSTDTQYF.

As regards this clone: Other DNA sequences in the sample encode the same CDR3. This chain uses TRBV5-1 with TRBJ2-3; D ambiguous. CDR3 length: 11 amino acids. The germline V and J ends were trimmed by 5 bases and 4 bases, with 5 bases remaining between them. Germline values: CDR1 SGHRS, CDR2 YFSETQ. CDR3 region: CASSSSDTQYF. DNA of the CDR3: TGCGCCAGCAGTTCCTCAGATACGCAGTATTTT.